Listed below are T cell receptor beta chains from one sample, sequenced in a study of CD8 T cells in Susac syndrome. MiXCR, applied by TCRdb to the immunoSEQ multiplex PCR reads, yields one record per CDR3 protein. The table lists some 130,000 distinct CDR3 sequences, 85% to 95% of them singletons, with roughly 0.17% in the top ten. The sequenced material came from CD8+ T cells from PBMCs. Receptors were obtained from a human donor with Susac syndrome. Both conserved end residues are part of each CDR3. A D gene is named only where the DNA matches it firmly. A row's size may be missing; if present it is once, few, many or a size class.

CASSLKSWSGERHGYTF,TGTGCCAGCAGCTTGAAATCCTGGTCAGGGGAACGGCATGGCTACACCTTC,-,TRBV5-6,-,TRBJ1-2
CASSFGTRYNEQFF,TGTGCCAGCAGCTTTGGGACCCGCTACAATGAGCAGTTCTTC,-,TRBV3-1,-,TRBJ2-1
CASSQDGAGYDEQFF,TGTGCCAGCAGCCAAGATGGGGCAGGCTATGATGAGCAGTTCTTC,-,TRBV3-1,once,TRBJ2-1
CANSLGRREAFF,TGTGCCAACAGCCTTGGCCGTAGGGAAGCTTTCTTT,-,TRBV12-3/TRBV12-4,-,TRBJ1-1
CSGQRGGRSGEAFF,TGCAGCGGGCAACGGGGTGGTCGGAGCGGTGAAGCTTTCTTT,-,TRBV29-1,-,TRBJ1-1
CASNPTGGWVEQYF,TGTGCCAGTAACCCCACAGGGGGCTGGGTCGAGCAGTACTTC,TRBD1,TRBV19,-,TRBJ2-7
CSVVDSGSYNEQFF,TGCAGCGTGGTGGACAGCGGCTCCTACAATGAGCAGTTCTTC,-,TRBV29-1,once,TRBJ2-1
CSEKETGGGYTF,TGCAGCGAAAAGGAGACAGGCGGTGGCTACACCTTC,-,TRBV29-1,-,TRBJ1-2
CASSHTDNYGYTF,TGTGCCAGCAGTCACACGGACAACTATGGCTACACCTTC,-,TRBV14,-,TRBJ1-2
CASSGTFVGTGELFF,TGTGCCAGCAGTGGCACCTTTGTGGGTACCGGGGAGCTGTTTTTT,-,TRBV6-2/TRBV6-3,-,TRBJ2-2
CASRITGSNQPQHF,TGCGCCAGCAGGATCACAGGGAGCAATCAGCCCCAGCATTTT,-,TRBV10-2,-,TRBJ1-5
CASSLPPSNQPQHF,TGTGCCAGCAGCTTACCGCCTAGCAATCAGCCCCAGCATTTT,-,TRBV7-4,once,TRBJ1-5
CASSLETTSYEQYF,TGTGCCAGCAGCTTAGAGACGACATCCTACGAGCAGTACTTC,-,TRBV7-6,-,TRBJ2-7
CASSSGVGGNQPQHF,TGCGCCAGCAGCTCAGGGGTAGGGGGCAATCAGCCCCAGCATTTT,-,TRBV5-1,-,TRBJ1-5
CASSLAADRSPLHRDTQYF,TGTGCCAGCAGCTTAGCGGCCGACAGGAGTCCTCTCCACAGGGATACGCAGTATTTT,-,TRBV13,-,TRBJ2-3
CASSVEQREGRDTQYF,TGTGCCAGCAGCGTAGAACAGCGGGAGGGGAGAGATACGCAGTATTTT,TRBD2,TRBV9,-,TRBJ2-3
CASSEGVTTTDTQYF,TGTGCCAGCAGTGAGGGGGTCACTACCACAGATACGCAGTATTTT,-,TRBV6-1,-,TRBJ2-3
CATSRLAGATAYEQYF,TGTGCCACCAGCAGACTAGCGGGAGCCACAGCCTACGAGCAGTACTTC,TRBD2,TRBV15,-,TRBJ2-7
CASSYTVGTVSYEQYF,TGTGCCAGCAGCTACACGGTGGGGACAGTCTCCTACGAGCAGTACTTC,TRBD1,TRBV7-2,-,TRBJ2-7
CASSYLRGSTDTQYF,TGTGCCAGCAGTTACTTGAGGGGTAGCACAGATACGCAGTATTTT,-,TRBV6-5,-,TRBJ2-3
CASSVSSGRAIYEQYF,TGTGCCAGCAGCGTCTCTAGCGGGAGGGCGATCTACGAGCAGTACTTC,TRBD2,TRBV12-3/TRBV12-4,-,TRBJ2-7
CASSDTHVGPDQPQHF,TGTGCCAGCAGTGACACACATGTGGGGCCCGATCAGCCCCAGCATTTT,-,TRBV2,-,TRBJ1-5
CASSEGAGYGYTF,TGTGCCAGCAGTGAGGGGGCAGGCTATGGCTACACCTTC,TRBD1,TRBV27,-,TRBJ1-2
CATSRDSTGMGNQPQHF,TGTGCCACCAGCAGAGACTCCACGGGGATGGGCAATCAGCCCCAGCATTTT,-,TRBV15,-,TRBJ1-5
CSAPGRGEKLFF,TGCAGTGCTCCAGGCAGGGGCGAAAAACTGTTTTTT,-,TRBV20-1,-,TRBJ1-4
CATSDLSYGYTF,TGTGCCACCAGTGATTTGAGTTATGGCTACACCTTC,-,TRBV24-1,-,TRBJ1-2
CSVDGVQFF,TGCAGTGTAGACGGTGTACAGTTCTTC,-,TRBV20-1,-,TRBJ2-1